This T cell receptor beta chain was identified during a study of T cell responses to AZD1222 COVID-19 vaccine. The method was immunoSEQ multiplex PCR; TCRdb's version includes in-frame clones alone and lacks a portion of them. Of 130,000 to 150,000 clones detected, about 92% appear once; the ten largest clones hold roughly 3.1%. The germline V and J ends were trimmed by 2 bases and 4 bases, with 28 bases remaining between them. The length of the CDR3 is 20 residues. Per the germline V gene, CDR1 is MDHEN and CDR2 is SYDVKM. The source was peripheral blood, collected on day 0 of AZD1222 vaccination. The TCR sequence derives from an adult in good health. This rearrangement joins TRBV28 to TRBJ2-3; D is undetermined. The CDR3 is CASSLPYEGFGRRWSDTQYF. CDR3 bases: TGTGCCAGCAGTTTACCTTATGAAGGATTCGGCCGAAGATGGTCAGATACGCAGTATTTT.